The 26 T cell receptor beta chains presented below share a single source sample, sequenced in a study of blood T cell repertoires in COVID-19. The data were produced by immunoSEQ multiplex PCR, yet TCRdb's version contains in-frame clones alone and is incomplete. Of approximately 390,000 clones listed, over 75% are singletons. Specimen: peripheral blood. Receptor source: a woman aged 55-70 years with COVID-19, enrolled during active disease.

A note on this clone: The junction departs from the called germline gene at one end, perhaps through a read error. V and J are TRBV3-1 (or the pseudogene TRBV3-2) and TRBJ2-1, with 7 nucleotides matching TRBD1. The CDR3 extends over 15 amino acids. Germline loops: CDR1 LGHDT, CDR2 YNNKEL (reference sequence). CDR3 nucleotide sequence: TGTGCCAGCAGCGAAGACAGGGCCCCCTACAATGAGCAGTTCTTC. Its translation: CASSEDRAPYNEQFF.

This clone came up once. The chain combines TRBV28 with TRBJ1-5; the D is unclear. Trimming pared 2 bases from V and 1 base from J, leaving 9 bases between. In germline, CDR1 is MDHEN, CDR2 SYDVKM. This CDR3 comprises 15 residues. CDR3 sequence: CASSLVGLSNQPQHF. The CDR3 nucleotides read TGTGCCAGCAGTTTAGTCGGTCTAAGCAATCAGCCCCAGCATTTT.

This chain connects TRBV7-3 to TRBJ1-6; D gene unclear. Per germline, CDR1 SGHTA and CDR2 FQGTGA. V was clipped by 2 bases and J by 9 bases, with 14 bases between them. The CDR3 is made up of 15 amino acids. CDR3 protein: CASSLVNPSFSPLHF. The CDR3, as DNA: TGTGCCAGCAGCTTAGTCAACCCGAGCTTTTCACCCCTCCACTTT.

This chain joins TRBV29-1 and TRBJ2-3; 9 nucleotides agree with TRBD1. Germline V CDR1 and CDR2: SQVTM, ANQGSEA. The CDR3 is made up of 15 amino acids. The V gene end was trimmed by 6 bases and the J gene end by 6 bases; junction bases not matched to a gene: 13. The CDR3 coding sequence is TGCAGCGTCCTCACCCCGGGACAGGGTGACGATACGCAGTATTTT. This codes for CSVLTPGQGDDTQYF.

The genes are TRBV5-1 and TRBJ1-4, with 9 bases matching TRBD1. The CDR3 loop spans 13 amino acids. The V gene end was trimmed by 3 bases and the J gene end by 7 bases; junction bases not matched to a gene: 1. Germline V gives CDR1 SGHRS, CDR2 YFSETQ. Here the CDR3 DNA reads TGCGCCAGCAGCTGGGGACAGGGTGAAAAACTGTTTTTT. Protein product: CASSWGQGEKLFF. Filled out from reference TRBV5-1 and TRBJ1-4, the complete variable domain reads KAGVTQTPRYLIKTRGQQVTLSCSPISGHRSVSWYQQTPGQGLQFLFEYFSETQRNKGNFPGRFSGRQFSNSRSEMNVSTLELGDSALYLCASSWGQGEKLFFGSGTQLSVL.

This clone appeared once. The chain links TRBV5-1 to TRBJ1-1, with 9 nucleotides matching TRBD1. Germline values: CDR1 SGHRS, CDR2 YFSETQ. The V gene end was trimmed by 4 bases and the J gene end by 1 base; junction bases not matched to a gene: 8. The CDR3 has 16 amino acids. The CDR3 sequence: CASSLWTGVKNTEAFF. The DNA for the CDR3 is TGCGCCAGCAGCCTATGGACAGGGGTTAAGAACACTGAAGCTTTCTTT.

This sequence joins TRBV15 and TRBJ2-5; D is undetermined. In germline, CDR1 is LNHNV, CDR2 YYDKDF (reference sequence). Trimming cost V 0 bases and J 1 base, with 6 bases left between them. This CDR3 is 14 amino acids long. CDR3 sequence: CATSREHLQETQYF. The CDR3 DNA sequence: TGTGCCACCAGCAGAGAACATCTCCAAGAGACCCAGTACTTC.

The chain carries TRBV7-6 and TRBJ2-2, with 13 positions matching TRBD2. Germline assignment: CDR1 SGHVS and CDR2 FNYEAQ. Losses at the gene ends were 8 bases for V and 6 bases for J; bases not matched to a gene: 3. The CDR3 length is 14 residues. CDR3 in amino acids: CASGTSGAPGELFF. DNA for the CDR3: TGTGCCAGCGGGACTAGCGGGGCCCCCGGGGAGCTGTTTTTT.

The CDR3 sequence: CASSGLSYNEQFF. CDR3 in DNA: TGTGCCTCCTCCGGGTTGTCCTACAATGAGCAGTTCTTC. The chain links TRBV10-3 to TRBJ2-1; D is unresolved. CDR1 ENHRY and CDR2 SYGVKD come from the germline V gene. CDR3 length: 13 amino acids. V was clipped by 11 bases and J by 1 base, with 12 bases between them.

CDR3 DNA: TGCGCCAGCAGGTCTACAGGGCCTGAACTGTTTTTT. Protein sequence: CASRSTGPELFF. This chain connects TRBV5-1 to TRBJ1-4; possible D gene TRBD1, 6 bases. Per the germline V gene, CDR1 is SGHRS and CDR2 is YFSETQ. Trimming pared 5 bases from V and 12 bases from J, leaving 14 bases between. The CDR3 is 12 residues long.

The chain is built from TRBV11-2 and TRBJ2-7; D call uncertain. Trimming shortened V by 5 bases and J by 4 bases, and 15 bases separated the two germline ends. The CDR3 totals 14 residues. Per germline, CDR1 SGHAT and CDR2 FQNNGV. CDR3 sequence (DNA): TGTGCCAGCAGCCCTCTCGGCGGTGATTACGAGCAGTACTTC. It is translated as CASSPLGGDYEQYF.

This chain uses TRBV23-1 with TRBJ2-1; D possibly corresponds to TRBD2 (5 bases). TRBV23-1 qualifies as an ORF whose function is uncertain. The CDR3 spans 16 residues. Between the trimmed V and J ends, which lost 0 bases and 8 bases, there was a span of 17 bases. The CDR3 coding sequence is TGCGCCAGCAGTCAATCGAGTCGGACTGGGAGCCATGAGCAGTTCTTC. This translates into CASSQSSRTGSHEQFF.

V and J are TRBV19 and TRBJ1-6; D not resolved. This CDR3 contains 14 residues. Per germline, CDR1 LNHDA and CDR2 SQIVND (reference sequence). Between the trimmed V and J ends, which lost 0 bases and 13 bases, there was a span of 13 bases. The CDR3 sequence is CASSIDQVRQPLHF. CDR3 nucleotide sequence: TGTGCCAGTAGTATAGATCAAGTTCGTCAGCCCCTCCACTTT. The complete variable domain, with remaining parts taken from reference TRBV19 and TRBJ1-6, reads DGGITQSPKYLFRKEGQNVTLSCEQNLNHDAMYWYRQDPGQGLRLIYYSQIVNDFQKGDIAEGYSVSREKKESFPLTVTSAQKNPTAFYLCASSIDQVRQPLHFGNGTRLTVT.

The chain joins TRBV28 to TRBJ2-3; D is possibly TRBD2 (7 bases). Trimming removed 6 bases from V and 7 bases from J, with 20 bases in between. This CDR3 is 15 amino acids long. In germline, CDR1 is MDHEN, CDR2 SYDVKM. The CDR3 loop is CASSSPEGGPNTQYF. Here the CDR3 DNA reads TGTGCCAGCAGCTCCCCGGAGGGGGGGCCGAATACGCAGTATTTT. The variable domain in full, with the rest retrieved from reference TRBV28 and TRBJ2-3, is DVKVTQSSRYLVKRTGEKVFLECVQDMDHENMFWYRQDPGLGLRLIYFSYDVKMKEKGDIPEGYSVSREKKERFSLILESASTNQTSMYLCASSSPEGGPNTQYFGPGTRLTVL.

V gene TRBV15 combines with J gene TRBJ2-4; 8 bases fit TRBD2. The CDR3 runs to 16 residues. Trimming at V came to 0 bases and at J to 1 base, leaving 2 bases not matched to a gene. Germline V gives CDR1 LNHNV, CDR2 YYDKDF (reference sequence). The chain's CDR3 is CATSRDREGAKNIQYF. The CDR3 DNA reads TGTGCCACCAGCAGAGATCGGGAGGGGGCCAAAAACATTCAGTACTTC.

The J gene is TRBJ2-3, the V gene TRBV28; possible D gene TRBD2, 5 bases. The V gene lost 7 bases and the J gene lost 0 bases, with 17 bases spanning the gap. Germline-derived CDR1 and CDR2 are MDHEN and SYDVKM. The CDR3 extends over 16 amino acids. The CDR3 DNA is TGTGCCAGCACCCCGAGGGCCCGCCCTAGCACAGATACGCAGTATTTT. Its translation: CASTPRARPSTDTQYF.

This clone appeared a few times. V usage is TRBV28 and J usage is TRBJ1-1; D might be TRBD1 (5 bases). Germline values: CDR1 MDHEN, CDR2 SYDVKM. Trimming cost V 3 bases and J 3 bases, with 11 bases left between them. This CDR3 is built from 14 residues. CDR3 residues: CASSLMDKDTEAFF. CDR3 coding DNA: TGTGCCAGCAGTTTGATGGACAAGGACACTGAAGCTTTCTTT.

The rearrangement joins TRBV10-3 to TRBJ1-1; TRBD1 is a possible D gene (5 bases). This CDR3 has 13 residues. Germline values: CDR1 ENHRY, CDR2 SYGVKD. The germline V and J ends were trimmed by 7 bases and 2 bases, with 11 bases remaining between them. CDR3 nucleotides: TGTGCCATCACCCTGACAGAAAACACTGAAGCTTTCTTT. It specifies CAITLTENTEAFF.

This clone appeared once. The chain has TRBV30 and TRBJ2-7, with D tentatively TRBD1 (6 bases). V dropped 3 bases and J dropped 7 bases, with 16 bases sitting between them. Germline V CDR1 and CDR2: GTSNPN, SVGIG (reference sequence). The CDR3 totals 13 residues. The CDR3 DNA reads as TGTGCCTGGAGCACCGACAGGTTGCGGGAGCAGTACTTC. Its translation: CAWSTDRLREQYF. Full variable domain (remainder filled in from reference TRBV30 and TRBJ2-7): SQTIHQWPATLVQPVGSPLSLECTVEGTSNPNLYWYRQAAGRGLQLLFYSVGIGQISSEVPQNLSASRPQDRQFILSSKKLLLSDSGFYLCAWSTDRLREQYFGPGTRLTVT.

This rearrangement joins TRBV2 to TRBJ1-1; tentatively, D is TRBD1 (6 bases). Between the trimmed V and J ends, which lost 4 bases and 12 bases, there was a span of 15 bases. Germline V gives CDR1 SNHLY, CDR2 FYNNEI. This CDR3 has 12 amino acids. The CDR3 DNA reads TGTGCCAGCAGTGTGCAACAGGGTTATCCTTTCTTT. Its translation: CASSVQQGYPFF.

This chain connects TRBV10-1 to TRBJ2-1; 10 nucleotides align to TRBD2. J was trimmed by 8 bases and V by 6 bases; bases with no gene match: 16. The CDR3 consists of 17 residues. Germline-derived CDR1 and CDR2 are WNHNN and SYGVQD (reference sequence). CDR3 DNA sequence: TGCGCCAGCAGGATAAACCCAGCGGGGGGGAAGTCATATGAGCAGTTCTTC. Protein sequence: CASRINPAGGKSYEQFF.

The rearrangement uses TRBV6-6 and TRBJ1-1; perhaps TRBD1 as D (5 bases). Germline lookup yields CDR1 MNHNY and CDR2 SVGAGI (reference sequence). V gave up 0 bases and J gave up 0 bases, with 8 bases separating them. The CDR3 contains 15 residues. The CDR3 DNA reads as TGTGCCAGCAGTTACTCGACGACAGTGAACACTGAAGCTTTCTTT. Its protein product is CASSYSTTVNTEAFF.

V usage is TRBV3-1 (or the pseudogene TRBV3-2) and J usage is TRBJ2-2; D is unresolved. Trimming shortened V by 0 bases and J by 5 bases, and 10 bases separated the two germline ends. Germline V CDR1 and CDR2: LGHDT, YNNKEL (reference sequence). This CDR3 contains 15 residues. CDR3 sequence (DNA): TGTGCCAGCAGCCAAGAGTGGAGAATTACCGGGGAGCTGTTTTTT. Its protein is CASSQEWRITGELFF.

The rearrangement uses TRBV3-1 (or the pseudogene TRBV3-2) and TRBJ2-7; TRBD1 matches 7 bases. The CDR3 has 14 residues. Per germline, CDR1 LGHDT and CDR2 YNNKEL (reference sequence). J was trimmed by 0 bases and V by 4 bases; bases with no gene match: 3. CDR3 region: CASSLQGVSYEQYF. CDR3 sequence (DNA): TGTGCCAGCAGCCTTCAGGGGGTCTCCTACGAGCAGTACTTC.

The chain recombines TRBV4-1 with TRBJ2-7; D is unresolved. The ends were cut back, 0 bases at V and 0 bases at J, with 9 bases in the middle. Per the germline V gene, CDR1 is MGHRA and CDR2 is YSYEKL. This CDR3 comprises 15 residues. The CDR3 protein is CASSQDNRASYEQYF. The CDR3 DNA follows: TGCGCCAGCAGCCAAGACAACCGAGCCTCCTACGAGCAGTACTTC.

The chain recombines TRBV13 with TRBJ2-2; weak D call: TRBD1 (6 bases). Germline lookup yields CDR1 PRHDT and CDR2 FYEKMQ (reference sequence). The CDR3 runs 14 residues. The germline V and J ends were trimmed by 10 bases and 4 bases, with 16 bases remaining between them. In DNA, the CDR3 is TGTGCCACCGGAAGGGGACAAGGCACCGGGGAGCTGTTTTTT. As protein: CATGRGQGTGELFF.